This passage covers 9 T cell receptor beta chains from one sample sequenced in a study of blood T cell repertoires in COVID-19. The data were produced by immunoSEQ multiplex PCR, yet TCRdb's version contains in-frame clones alone and is incomplete. The sample carries hundreds of thousands of clones, around 87% recorded once. Source material: peripheral blood. The origin of the receptors is a woman in her 50s with COVID-19, enrolled during active disease.

The chain links TRBV19 to TRBJ1-4; 8 bases are shared with TRBD1. Per the germline V gene, CDR1 is LNHDA and CDR2 is SQIVND (reference sequence). CDR3 length equals 15 residues. V trimming: 4 bases; J trimming: 6 bases; junction bases outside the gene matches: 7. CDR3 sequence (DNA): TGTGCCAGTAGTAGACGACAGGGGCCGGATGAAAAACTGTTTTTT. It is translated as CASSRRQGPDEKLFF.

J is TRBJ1-5 and V is TRBV5-1, with 7 nucleotides matching TRBD1. Germline trimming cut 0 bases from V and 6 bases from J; bases unmatched to any gene: 3. In germline, CDR1 is SGHRS, CDR2 YFSETQ. The CDR3 is 14 amino acids. The CDR3 nucleotides are TGCGCCAGCAGCTTGGAGGGGGCTGGTCAGCCCCAGCATTTT. It is translated as CASSLEGAGQPQHF.

This clone has just a few counts. The rearrangement uses TRBV10-1 and TRBJ1-6; TRBD1 aligns across 11 bases. In germline, CDR1 is WNHNN, CDR2 SYGVQD (reference sequence). With V trimmed by 6 bases and J by 9 bases, 1 base remained unmatched. The length of the CDR3 is 13 residues. The CDR3 spells CASRGQGGSPLHF. The CDR3, as DNA: TGCGCCAGCAGGGGACAGGGGGGTTCACCCCTCCACTTT.

This clone was picked up one time. The V and J genes are TRBV5-4 and TRBJ2-2; 8 nucleotides align to TRBD1. This CDR3 is 13 amino acids long. Looked up from germline, CDR1 is SGHNT and CDR2 is YYREEE (reference sequence). The junction had 11 bases not matched to a gene; V was cut back by 7 bases and J by 12 bases. The CDR3 spells CASGNRGVEKLFF. The CDR3 DNA sequence: TGTGCCAGCGGGAACAGGGGGGTCGAAAAGCTGTTTTTT. Looking up the rest from reference TRBV5-4 and TRBJ2-2 gives the full variable domain: ETGVTQSPTHLIKTRGQQVTLRCSSQSGHNTVSWYQQALGQGPQFIFQYYREEENGRGNFPPRFSGLQFPNYSSELNVNALELDDSALYLCASGNRGVEKLFFGEGSRLTVL.

This chain links TRBV11-2 with TRBJ2-1; tentative D call: TRBD1 (5 bases). Trimming pared 11 bases from V and 14 bases from J, leaving 10 bases between. The germline V gene has CDR1 SGHAT and CDR2 FQNNGV. The CDR3 consists of 8 residues. CDR3 nucleotide sequence: TGTGCCTTAAGGGGAAAGTTCTTC. Translating gives CALRGKFF.

The chain links TRBV4-3 to TRBJ2-7; 9 bases align to TRBD1. Germline V lookup: CDR1 LGHNA, CDR2 YSLEER. The J segment lost 5 bases and the V segment lost 5 bases, leaving 10 bases of the junction unmatched. The CDR3 totals 15 residues. The DNA for the CDR3 is TGCGCCAGCAGCAAAACCGGGACAGGGATCCACGAGCAGTACTTC. Its protein is CASSKTGTGIHEQYF.

This clone showed up just once. The rearrangement links TRBV5-1 to TRBJ2-5; 8 positions match TRBD1. V dropped 6 bases and J dropped 3; count of bases not matched to a gene: 4. This CDR3 has 13 residues. CDR1 is SGHRS, CDR2 YFSETQ, per germline. The CDR3 is CASTPTGEETQYF. The CDR3 bases are TGCGCCAGCACCCCGACAGGGGAAGAGACCCAGTACTTC.

This chain joins TRBV29-1 and TRBJ2-7; D not resolved. Trimming removed 7 bases from V and 6 bases from J, with 13 bases in between. In germline, CDR1 is SQVTM, CDR2 ANQGSEA. The CDR3 sequence is 11 residues long. The CDR3, as DNA: TGCAGCGCGCTCAAGCGTAGCGAGCAGTACTTC. This sequence encodes CSALKRSEQYF.

The V gene is TRBV5-6, the J gene TRBJ1-2; 8 bases agree with TRBD1. V was pared by 1 base and J by 7 bases, with 6 bases of the junction left unmatched. The CDR3 has 14 residues. Germline V CDR1 and CDR2: SGHDT, YYEEEE. CDR3: CASSLPRGLGGYTF. As DNA, the CDR3 is TGTGCCAGCAGCTTGCCCAGGGGGCTTGGTGGCTACACCTTC.